These 13 T cell receptor beta chains were all obtained from the same sample, sequenced in a study of PD-L1 blockade in urothelial cancer. Profiling relied on immunoSEQ multiplex PCR, and the TCRdb table lists in-frame clones only, not all of them. The data contain fewer than 65,000 clones, roughly four fifths of them singletons. Time point reported: pretreatment peripheral blood. Sequences were derived from PBMCs, sampled around atezolizumab (anti-PD-L1) treatment. The receptors here all came from a man between 70 and 80 years old with urothelial cancer.

The chain is built from TRBV7-8 and TRBJ2-1, with 10 bases lining up with TRBD1. J was trimmed by 2 bases and V by 5 bases; bases with no gene match: 3. This CDR3 spans 15 amino acids. Germline CDR1 reads SGHVS; CDR2 reads FQNEAQ. DNA of the CDR3: TGTGCCAGCAGCCCAGACAGGGGGCCCTACAATGAGCAGTTCTTC. Translated, it gives CASSPDRGPYNEQFF.

The CDR3 reads CASSQDHLGGNTGELFF. The DNA for the CDR3 is TGCGCCAGCAGCCAAGATCATCTAGGGGGGAACACCGGGGAGCTGTTTTTT. The chain employs TRBV4-1 and TRBJ2-2, with a possible D match to TRBD1 (6 bases). The CDR3 consists of 17 residues. V lost 0 bases to trimming and J lost 1 base, with 12 bases between them. Germline V gene lookup returns CDR1 MGHRA and CDR2 YSYEKL.

This clone was recorded only once. The chain employs TRBV7-6 and TRBJ2-1; possible D gene TRBD2, 5 bases. CDR3 length equals 15 residues. Trimming removed 0 bases at V and 6 bases at J, with 12 bases between. Germline values: CDR1 SGHVS, CDR2 FNYEAQ. The CDR3 loop is CASSLAPSLPNEQFF. CDR3 coding DNA: TGTGCCAGCAGCTTAGCGCCTAGCTTACCCAATGAGCAGTTCTTC.

V usage is TRBV6-5 and J usage is TRBJ2-5, with D possibly being TRBD1 (6 bases). Germline values: CDR1 MNHEY, CDR2 SVGAGI. V gave up 6 bases and J gave up 1 base, with 12 bases separating them. This CDR3 has 14 residues. DNA for the CDR3: TGTGCCAGCAGCCGACGAGGGGGCCAAGAGACCCAGTACTTC. It yields the protein CASSRRGGQETQYF.

The J gene is TRBJ2-6, the V gene TRBV4-3; D call uncertain. Trimming pared 0 bases from V and 4 bases from J, leaving 7 bases between. The germline gives CDR1 LGHNA, CDR2 YSLEER. There are 15 residues in the CDR3. The CDR3 DNA reads as TGCGCCAGCAGCCAAGAGAGAGTGGGGGCCAACGTCCTGACTTTC. Protein: CASSQERVGANVLTF.

The chain has TRBV19 and TRBJ2-7; D is possibly TRBD1 (6 bases). The CDR3 has 14 residues. The germline gives CDR1 LNHDA, CDR2 SQIVND (reference sequence). The germline V and J ends were trimmed by 4 bases and 7 bases, with 17 bases remaining between them. The CDR3: CASSRDIGLKEQYF. In nucleotides, the CDR3 is TGTGCCAGTAGTAGGGACATCGGACTTAAGGAGCAGTACTTC.

The rearrangement links TRBV9 to TRBJ2-1; 10 bases are a match to TRBD2. CDR1 and CDR2 from the germline V gene are SGDLS and YYNGEE. CDR3 length equals 16 residues. After removal of 0 bases from V and 10 bases from J, the junction contained 10 bases not matched to a gene. The CDR3 sequence: CASSVGPLAGVGEQFF. As DNA, the CDR3 is TGTGCCAGCAGCGTAGGCCCTCTAGCGGGAGTAGGGGAGCAGTTCTTC.

V gene TRBV7-2 combines with J gene TRBJ1-3, with D hard to call. CDR1 is SGHTA and CDR2 is FQGNSA in the germline V gene. CDR3 length: 16 residues. V was clipped by 2 bases and J by 3 bases, with 14 bases between them. This CDR3 reads CASSLSPGILGNTIYF. In DNA, the CDR3 is TGTGCCAGCAGCTTAAGCCCGGGGATTCTTGGAAACACCATATATTTT.

The chain links TRBV5-6 to TRBJ2-1; D possibly corresponds to TRBD2 (6 bases). This CDR3 has 16 residues. The V gene lost 0 bases and the J gene lost 9 bases, with 19 bases spanning the gap. Germline V gene sequence: CDR1 SGHDT, CDR2 YYEEEE. In nucleotides, the CDR3 is TGTGCCAGCAGCTTGGCCGGGGGAGAGGAGAGGGGTGAGCAGTTCTTC. Translation gives CASSLAGGEERGEQFF. The full variable domain, completed using reference TRBV5-6 and TRBJ2-1, is DAGVTQSPTHLIKTRGQQVTLRCSPKSGHDTVSWYQQALGQGPQFIFQYYEEEERQRGNFPDRFSGHQFPNYSSELNVNALLLGDSALYLCASSLAGGEERGEQFFGPGTRLTVL.

The chain employs TRBV30 and TRBJ2-3; 11 bases align to TRBD2. The CDR3 spans 17 residues. J lost 3 bases, V lost 3 bases, and 11 bases had no gene match. Germline values: CDR1 GTSNPN, CDR2 SVGIG (reference sequence). The CDR3 nucleotides are TGTGCCTGGAGGACTAGCGGGACACTTAGGGGTACAGATACGCAGTATTTT. Residues: CAWRTSGTLRGTDTQYF.

On this clone itself: At one end the junction does not follow the germline gene, possibly because of a read error. The chain employs TRBV7-7 and TRBJ2-1; perhaps TRBD2 as D (5 bases). This CDR3 region has 12 residues. Germline CDR1 and CDR2: SSHAT and FNYEAQ (reference sequence). The CDR3 protein is CASSRDGNEQFF. Written as DNA, the CDR3 is TGTGCTAGCAGCCGGGATGGCAATGAGCAGTTCTTC.

The gene calls are TRBV5-1 and TRBJ2-5; D is possibly TRBD2 (5 bases). The CDR3 is 14 residues long. Trimming stripped 4 bases from V and 1 base from J, with 11 bases between. Looked up from germline, CDR1 is SGHRS and CDR2 is YFSETQ. CDR3 residues: CASSRTPSQETQYF. CDR3 sequence (DNA): TGCGCCAGCAGCAGGACTCCATCCCAAGAGACCCAGTACTTC.

This clone was seen a single time. The V call is TRBV6-5, the J call TRBJ1-1; no reliable D call. The ends were cut back, 6 bases at V and 6 bases at J, with 14 bases in the middle. CDR1 and CDR2 (germline): MNHEY, SVGAGI. The CDR3 is 13 residues long. This chain's CDR3 is CASSRGLGAEAFF. In nucleotides, the CDR3 is TGTGCCAGCAGCCGAGGGTTAGGCGCTGAAGCTTTCTTT.